The rows below give T cell receptor beta chains drawn from one sample of a study of identical twins. A single record per CDR3 protein comes from TCRdb applying MiXCR to the 5' RACE reads. The data show under 350,000 distinct CDR3 sequences, 8% to 9.5% seen once. In addition, the sample was reused for a study of yellow fever vaccine responses in identical twins.

The sequencing sample was made of CD8+ T cells sorted from blood. The receptors were sampled from a young woman in good health. CDR3s include the opening cysteine and the closing phenylalanine or tryptophan. D genes are given only for firm matches. Clone sizes are given selectively: once, few, many, or a class where the clone is expanded.

D | size | J | V | CDR3 | DNA
TRBD1 | . | TRBJ1-1 | TRBV18 | CASSPGQGGATEAFF | TGTGCCAGCTCACCGGGACAGGGAGGGGCCACTGAAGCTTTCTTT
. | many | TRBJ2-1 | TRBV29-1 | CSVERTGEGNEQFF | TGCAGCGTTGAAAGGACGGGAGAGGGAAATGAGCAGTTCTTC
TRBD1 | . | TRBJ2-3 | TRBV20-1 | CSARDEDDRGHPTDTQYF | TGCAGTGCTAGAGATGAGGATGACAGGGGGCACCCCACAGATACGCAGTATTTT
. | few | TRBJ1-4 | TRBV5-6 | CASSPGDNEKLFF | TGTGCCAGCAGTCCAGGAGATAATGAAAAACTGTTTTTT
. | many | TRBJ2-1 | TRBV7-9 | CASSPWRTSEINEQFF | TGTGCCAGCAGCCCCTGGCGGACCTCAGAGATCAATGAGCAGTTCTTC
. | few | TRBJ2-3 | TRBV3-1 | CASSQDLAGTDTQYF | TGTGCCAGCAGCCAAGACCTAGCCGGCACAGATACGCAGTATTTT
TRBD1 | many | TRBJ2-5 | TRBV15 | CATSRDGTGEETQYF | TGTGCCACCAGCAGAGACGGGACAGGGGAAGAGACCCAGTACTTC
. | few | TRBJ2-7 | TRBV7-9 | CASSLTSGAEQYF | TGTGCCAGCAGCTTAACTTCAGGGGCCGAGCAGTACTTC
. | few | TRBJ1-4 | TRBV7-9 | CASSFVTGEKLFF | TGTGCCAGCAGCTTCGTTACAGGAGAAAAACTGTTTTTT
TRBD1 | many | TRBJ1-2 | TRBV12-3/TRBV12-4 | CASRPGTDYGYTF | TGTGCCAGCAGACCTGGGACAGACTATGGCTACACCTTC
. | . | TRBJ2-1 | TRBV21-1 | CASRGRGKGTYNEQFF | TGTGCCAGCAGAGGGCGAGGGAAAGGGACCTACAATGAGCAGTTCTTC
TRBD2 | few | TRBJ2-3 | TRBV11-2 | CASSDGTSGYTDTQYF | TGTGCCAGCAGCGACGGGACTAGCGGATACACAGATACGCAGTATTTT
. | few | TRBJ2-4 | TRBV12-3/TRBV12-4 | CASSLRGVPAGFIQYF | TGTGCCAGCAGCTTAAGGGGGGTCCCCGCGGGGTTCATTCAGTACTTC
TRBD2 | few | TRBJ2-7 | TRBV4-3 | CASSEGTSESYEQYF | TGCGCCAGCAGCGAAGGGACTAGCGAGTCCTACGAGCAGTACTTC
TRBD1 | few | TRBJ2-3 | TRBV27 | CASSLDRGFTDTQYF | TGTGCCAGCAGTTTGGACAGGGGGTTCACAGATACGCAGTATTTT
. | many | TRBJ1-1 | TRBV2 | CASWGGTEAFF | TGTGCCAGCTGGGGGGGTACTGAAGCTTTCTTT
TRBD2 | . | TRBJ2-1 | TRBV2 | CASNLAGSNSYNEQFF | TGTGCCAGCAACCTAGCGGGATCCAACTCCTACAATGAGCAGTTCTTC
. | . | TRBJ2-5 | TRBV29-1 | CSGAPDIETQYF | TGCAGCGGGGCGCCGGACATCGAGACCCAGTACTTC
. | few | TRBJ2-1 | TRBV29-1 | CSVEDPTRLMMDEQFF | TGCAGCGTTGAAGACCCGACTAGGCTGATGATGGATGAGCAGTTCTTC
. | many | TRBJ1-6 | TRBV4-3 | CASSQDVERAINSPLHF | TGCGCCAGCAGCCAAGATGTTGAAAGGGCGATTAATTCACCCCTCCACTTT
. | few | TRBJ2-2 | TRBV27 | CASSLNPTGELFF | TGTGCCAGCAGTTTGAATCCGACCGGGGAGCTGTTTTTT
TRBD2 | . | TRBJ2-5 | TRBV20-1 | CSARDSGGPPQETQYF | TGCAGTGCCCGGGATAGCGGGGGACCCCCTCAAGAGACCCAGTACTTC
. | many | TRBJ2-3 | TRBV20-1 | CSARADTQYF | TGCAGTGCTAGGGCAGATACGCAGTATTTT
TRBD1 | many | TRBJ2-7 | TRBV4-3 | CASRQDWRGQGAGEQYF | TGCGCCAGCAGACAAGACTGGCGAGGACAGGGGGCGGGGGAGCAGTACTTC
. | . | TRBJ1-2 | TRBV27 | CASSPDSANYGYTF | TGTGCCAGCAGTCCGGACTCAGCTAACTATGGCTACACCTTC
TRBD2 | few | TRBJ2-3 | TRBV4-1 | CASSNPGLADRDTQYF | TGCGCCAGCAGCAACCCGGGACTAGCGGACAGAGATACGCAGTATTTT
. | . | TRBJ1-1 | TRBV4-1 | CASSQEVNTEAFF | TGCGCCAGCAGCCAAGAGGTGAACACTGAAGCTTTCTTT
. | few | TRBJ2-3 | TRBV9 | CASSVFGGTDTQYF | TGTGCCAGCAGCGTCTTTGGGGGTACAGATACGCAGTATTTT
TRBD2 | . | TRBJ2-1 | TRBV9 | CASSHSGAYNEQFF | TGTGCCAGCAGTCACAGCGGGGCTTACAATGAGCAGTTCTTC
. | many | TRBJ1-1 | TRBV2 | CASSALNTEAFF | TGTGCCAGCAGTGCTTTGAACACTGAAGCTTTCTTT
. | . | TRBJ2-5 | TRBV30 | CAWSSARWREETQYF | TGTGCCTGGAGCTCGGCGCGGTGGAGGGAAGAGACCCAGTACTTC
. | few | TRBJ2-7 | TRBV25-1 | CASSESRDFYEQYF | TGTGCCAGCAGTGAGTCCAGGGATTTCTACGAGCAGTACTTC
. | . | TRBJ2-1 | TRBV3-1 | CASSQDRWEVVYNEQFF | TGTGCCAGCAGCCAAGATCGGTGGGAGGTGGTCTACAATGAGCAGTTCTTC
. | . | TRBJ1-5 | TRBV27 | CASSFTGSHQPQHF | TGTGCCAGCAGCTTCACAGGGTCGCATCAGCCCCAGCATTTT
. | few | TRBJ2-7 | TRBV5-1 | CASQNYPFDYEQYF | TGCGCCAGCCAGAACTACCCGTTCGACTACGAGCAGTACTTC
TRBD1 | many | TRBJ2-5 | TRBV11-2 | CASSLSGTGTQETQYF | TGTGCCAGCAGCTTAAGCGGGACAGGGACTCAAGAGACCCAGTACTTC
TRBD1 | few | TRBJ2-1 | TRBV7-9 | CASSSIVGQDNEQFF | TGTGCCAGCAGCTCTATAGTGGGACAGGACAATGAGCAGTTCTTC
TRBD2 | . | TRBJ2-1 | TRBV9 | CASSVASGGTNEQFF | TGTGCCAGCAGCGTAGCTAGCGGGGGTACCAATGAGCAGTTCTTC
. | . | TRBJ1-5 | TRBV5-5 | CASSLATGQPQHF | TGTGCCAGCAGCTTGGCAACTGGTCAGCCCCAGCATTTT
TRBD2 | many | TRBJ2-2 | TRBV25-1 | CASSVSGRETGELFF | TGTGCCAGCAGTGTTTCAGGGAGGGAGACCGGGGAGCTGTTTTTT
. | . | TRBJ2-1 | TRBV27 | CASSLSKGYNEQFF | TGTGCCAGCAGTTTATCGAAGGGATACAATGAGCAGTTCTTC
. | many | TRBJ2-2 | TRBV4-2 | CASRKEQGDTGELFF | TGTGCCAGCCGAAAAGAACAGGGAGACACCGGGGAGCTGTTTTTT
. | . | TRBJ2-5 | TRBV9 | CASSHRLGSAGNGPKETQYF | TGTGCCAGCAGCCACCGCCTTGGTTCTGCGGGCAACGGCCCCAAAGAGACCCAGTACTTC
. | many | TRBJ2-1 | TRBV7-9 | CASSLDREEQFF | TGTGCCAGCAGCTTAGACAGGGAGGAGCAGTTCTTC
. | many | TRBJ1-2 | TRBV24-1 | CATQAGLNYGYTF | TGTGCCACCCAAGCGGGATTAAACTATGGCTACACCTTC
. | many | TRBJ1-2 | TRBV20-1 | CSARGLANYGYTF | TGCAGTGCTAGGGGGTTAGCTAACTATGGCTACACCTTC
TRBD1 | few | TRBJ2-4 | TRBV4-3 | CASSQDRTGANIQYF | TGCGCCAGCAGCCAAGATAGGACAGGGGCAAACATTCAGTACTTC
. | . | TRBJ2-5 | TRBV7-9 | CASSLTQGRETQYF | TGTGCCAGCAGCCTCACTCAGGGGAGAGAGACCCAGTACTTC
TRBD2 | . | TRBJ2-2 | TRBV12-3/TRBV12-4 | CASCFPGTSGGRDSGELFF | TGTGCCAGCTGTTTTCCCGGGACTAGCGGGGGGCGGGACTCCGGGGAGCTGTTTTTT
. | few | TRBJ2-1 | TRBV15 | CATSSEWGDEQFF | TGTGCCACCAGCAGCGAGTGGGGGGATGAGCAGTTCTTC
. | many | TRBJ1-1 | TRBV9 | CASSEGGALNTEAFF | TGTGCCAGCAGCGAGGGAGGGGCGCTGAACACTGAAGCTTTCTTT
. | many | TRBJ1-1 | TRBV21-1 | CASSKRQTPNTEAFF | TGTGCCAGCAGCAAACGACAGACCCCGAACACTGAAGCTTTCTTT
TRBD2 | few | TRBJ2-2 | TRBV11-2 | CASSLGREGLIGELFF | TGTGCCAGCAGCTTAGGGCGGGAGGGCCTTATCGGGGAGCTGTTTTTT
. | few | TRBJ1-2 | TRBV29-1 | CSVAGGVDYGYTF | TGCAGCGTTGCGGGGGGCGTGGACTATGGCTACACCTTC
. | many | TRBJ2-1 | TRBV28 | CASSLFVYNEQFF | TGTGCCAGCAGTTTATTCGTTTACAATGAGCAGTTCTTC
. | many | TRBJ2-7 | TRBV7-9 | CASSLTTDYEQYF | TGTGCCAGCAGCCTCACGACGGACTACGAGCAGTACTTC
TRBD1 | few | TRBJ1-1 | TRBV5-1 | CASSLEGGSGEAFF | TGCGCCAGCAGCTTGGAAGGGGGCAGTGGTGAAGCTTTCTTT